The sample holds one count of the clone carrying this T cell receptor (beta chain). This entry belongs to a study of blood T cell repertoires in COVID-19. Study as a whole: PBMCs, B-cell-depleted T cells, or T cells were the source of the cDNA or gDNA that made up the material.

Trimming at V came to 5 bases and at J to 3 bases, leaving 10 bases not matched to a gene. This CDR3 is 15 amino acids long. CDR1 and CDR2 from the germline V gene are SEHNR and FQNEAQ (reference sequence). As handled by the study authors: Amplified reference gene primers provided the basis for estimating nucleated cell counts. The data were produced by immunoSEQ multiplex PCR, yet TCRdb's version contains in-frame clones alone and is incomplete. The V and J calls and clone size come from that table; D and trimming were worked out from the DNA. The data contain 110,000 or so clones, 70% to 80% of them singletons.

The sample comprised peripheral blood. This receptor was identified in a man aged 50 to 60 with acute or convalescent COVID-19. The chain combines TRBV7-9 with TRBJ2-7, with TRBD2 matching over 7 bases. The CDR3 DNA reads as TGTGCCAGCAGCGACAAACTAGCGAGTCGCTACGAGCAGTACTTC. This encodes CASSDKLASRYEQYF.